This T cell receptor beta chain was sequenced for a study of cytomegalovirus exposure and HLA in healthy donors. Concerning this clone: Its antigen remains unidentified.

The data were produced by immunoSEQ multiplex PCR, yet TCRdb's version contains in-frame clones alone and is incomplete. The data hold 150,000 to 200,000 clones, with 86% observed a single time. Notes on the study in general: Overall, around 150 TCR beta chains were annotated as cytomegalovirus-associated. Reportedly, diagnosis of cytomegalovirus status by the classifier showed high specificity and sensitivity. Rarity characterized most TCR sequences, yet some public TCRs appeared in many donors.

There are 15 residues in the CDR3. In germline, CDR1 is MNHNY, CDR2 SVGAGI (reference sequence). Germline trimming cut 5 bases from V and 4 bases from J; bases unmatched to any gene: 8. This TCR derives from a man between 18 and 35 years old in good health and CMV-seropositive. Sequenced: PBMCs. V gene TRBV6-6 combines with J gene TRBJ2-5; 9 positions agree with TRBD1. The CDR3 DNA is TGTGCCAGCAGTGACCCCGGGACAGGGAGAGAGACCCAGTACTTC. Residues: CASSDPGTGRETQYF.